A selection of T cell receptor beta chains follows, all from one sample in a study of T cell responses to AZD1222 COVID-19 vaccine. Generated by immunoSEQ multiplex PCR, the TCRdb table keeps only in-frame clones and is missing some. The sample lists about 140,000 clones, 92% occurring once. The sequencing here drew on peripheral blood, taken on day 0 of AZD1222 vaccination. Receptor source: an adult in good health. Each CDR3 is given with its conserved first and last residue. A D gene is named only where the DNA matches it firmly. Some rows mark clone size as missing; the rest say once, few, many or name a class of expanded clone.

TRBJ2-2,TRBD1,NA,TRBV9,TGTGCCAGCAGCGGAGGGGACAGGGGGCAGGGGGAGCTGTTTTTT,CASSGGDRGQGELFF
TRBJ2-2,TRBD1,NA,TRBV28,TGTGCCAGCAGGACAGGGCGCGGGGAGCTGTTTTTT,CASRTGRGELFF
TRBJ2-1,TRBD1,NA,TRBV6-4,TGTGCCAGCAGTTCACTCGGGACAGGCAATGAGCAGTTCTTC,CASSSLGTGNEQFF
TRBJ1-2,TRBD1,NA,TRBV5-1,TGCGCCAGCAGCCGAGAACAGGGGCGCGTCGGTGGCTACACCTTC,CASSREQGRVGGYTF
TRBJ1-5,NA,once,TRBV28,TGTGCCAGCAGTTTATTCACGGGTGCCCTAGGCAATCAGCCCCAGCATTTT,CASSLFTGALGNQPQHF
TRBJ1-1,NA,NA,TRBV19,TGTGCCAGCCCGGCCCCCGGGGACCCCACTGAAGCTTTCTTT,CASPAPGDPTEAFF
TRBJ2-7,NA,NA,TRBV30,TGTGCCTGGAACCCGGGCCAGCTGTCCTACGAGCAGTACTTC,CAWNPGQLSYEQYF
TRBJ1-2,NA,NA,TRBV19,TGTGCCAGTAGTAAGGGCAGTCCTAACTATGGCTACACCTTC,CASSKGSPNYGYTF
TRBJ1-1,NA,once,TRBV19,TGTGCCAGTAGTAACGAGAATGGACGGGTGAACACTGAAGCTTTCTTT,CASSNENGRVNTEAFF
TRBJ2-1,NA,few,TRBV6-1,TGTGCCAGCAGTGAATCGGCTGACGTCAATGAGCAGTTCTTC,CASSESADVNEQFF
TRBJ1-3,NA,NA,TRBV9,TGTGCCAGCAGCGTAGTGGATGACTCTGGAAACACCATATATTTT,CASSVVDDSGNTIYF
TRBJ1-3,NA,NA,TRBV18,TGTGCCAGCTCACCATCCGGTTACAGGGCGGCTCGAGGGGGAAACACCATATATTTT,CASSPSGYRAARGGNTIYF
TRBJ1-1,NA,NA,TRBV9,TGTGCCAGCAGCGTGTTGGCCGGAACCGAAGCTTTCTTT,CASSVLAGTEAFF
TRBJ1-1,NA,NA,TRBV7-6,TGTGCCAGCAGCCCCCCCGAGGGGGTAAGGACTGAAGCTTTCTTT,CASSPPEGVRTEAFF
TRBJ1-1,NA,NA,TRBV25-1,TGTGCCAGCAGTGAGGCAGGGGTAAACACTGAAGCTTTCTTT,CASSEAGVNTEAFF
TRBJ2-2,NA,NA,TRBV5-4,TGTGCCAGCAGCCCCGGTACGACCGGGGAGCTGTTTTTT,CASSPGTTGELFF
TRBJ1-3,NA,NA,TRBV15,TGTGCCACCAGCAGAGATATCAGAAGAAACACCATATATTTT,CATSRDIRRNTIYF
TRBJ2-3,TRBD2,NA,TRBV29-1,TGCAGCGTCCAAGGACTAGCGGGAGGGCGAAGAGCAGATACGCAGTATTTT,CSVQGLAGGRRADTQYF
TRBJ2-5,NA,NA,TRBV28,TGTGCCAGCTCACGTGCAGGGGGGTTTGAAGAGACCCAGTACTTC,CASSRAGGFEETQYF
TRBJ2-5,TRBD2,NA,TRBV25-1,TGTGCCAGCAGTGAATTGGGGGGGGAGACCCAGTACTTC,CASSELGGETQYF
TRBJ1-2,NA,NA,TRBV14,TGTGCCAGCAGCCAAGTCGGGACGGCCAGAGGCTATGGCTACACCTTC,CASSQVGTARGYGYTF
TRBJ2-3,TRBD1,once,TRBV9,TGTGCCAGCAGCTTCCGACAGGGTGTAGTCACAGATACGCAGTATTTT,CASSFRQGVVTDTQYF
TRBJ1-6,NA,once,TRBV6-5,TGTGCCAGCAGTTACTCGTCGGGACACTATAATTCACCCCTCCACTTT,CASSYSSGHYNSPLHF
TRBJ2-1,NA,NA,TRBV6-5,TGTGCCAGCCTCACCGGGGCTAGCGAGCACAATGAGCAGTTCTTC,CASLTGASEHNEQFF
TRBJ1-2,TRBD1,few,TRBV14,TGTGCCAGCAGCCCGACAGGGGGACTAGCGACCAAGTATGGCTACACCTTC,CASSPTGGLATKYGYTF
TRBJ2-5,TRBD2,NA,TRBV18,TGTGCCAGCTCTTCCCGGACTAGCGCATTTCAAGAGACCCAGTACTTC,CASSSRTSAFQETQYF
TRBJ2-4,TRBD1,NA,TRBV11-2,TGTGCCAGCAGCTTAGTTGGCCGGACAGGGGTAGCCAAAAACATTCAGTACTTC,CASSLVGRTGVAKNIQYF
TRBJ1-5,TRBD1,NA,TRBV4-1,TGCGCCAGCAGCCGGCTACAGGGGGATGGCAATCAGCCCCAGCATTTT,CASSRLQGDGNQPQHF
TRBJ2-3,NA,NA,TRBV7-3,TGTGCCAGCAGCTTGGGACCGAGCACAGATACGCAGTATTTT,CASSLGPSTDTQYF
TRBJ2-7,NA,NA,TRBV28,TGTGCCAGCGGATCGGCCAGCCCCTACGAGCAGTACTTC,CASGSASPYEQYF
TRBJ2-1,NA,NA,TRBV6-2/TRBV6-3,TGTGCCAGCAGTTACACGGCGGCAAGCCCTGAGCAGTTCTTC,CASSYTAASPEQFF
TRBJ2-7,NA,once,TRBV11-2,TGTGCCAGCAGCTTGGACTGGAGCTCCTACGAGCAGTACTTC,CASSLDWSSYEQYF
TRBJ2-7,TRBD1,once,TRBV3-1/TRBV3-2,TGTGCCAGCAGTCCTGATCCGGGACAGACCTACGAGCAGTACTTC,CASSPDPGQTYEQYF
TRBJ2-7,NA,NA,TRBV28,TGTGCCAGCGGGTTCGCCGGTCGTTTTGGGTACTTC,CASGFAGRFGYF